The 8 T cell receptor beta chains below were found in one sample sequenced in a study of blood T cell repertoires in COVID-19. Measured with immunoSEQ multiplex PCR; TCRdb has only the in-frame clones, and not every one. This repertoire shows hundreds of thousands of clones, around 90% found once; its top ten account for roughly 2%. The sequenced material came from peripheral blood. The receptor source for this set is a man between 18 and 29 years old with active or convalescent COVID-19.

The chain employs TRBV7-3 and TRBJ2-2; TRBD2 agrees at 7 bases. Germline values: CDR1 SGHTA, CDR2 FQGTGA. Trimming at V came to 1 base and at J to 6 bases, leaving 5 bases not matched to a gene. This CDR3 has 15 residues. For the CDR3, the DNA is TGTGCCAGCAGCTTAAACGCCGCGGGGGCCGGGGAGCTGTTTTTT. This encodes CASSLNAAGAGELFF.

This rearrangement joins TRBV6-5 to TRBJ2-3, with 8 bases that match TRBD2. With V trimmed by 6 bases and J by 2 bases, 7 bases remained unmatched. The V gene's germline CDR1 is MNHEY and CDR2 SVGAGI. CDR3 size: 15 residues. DNA for the CDR3: TGTGCCAGCAGCCAAGGCGGGGGGTCCACAGATACGCAGTATTTT. Protein sequence: CASSQGGGSTDTQYF.

The chain employs TRBV18 and TRBJ1-2, with 10 bases lining up with TRBD1. Unmatched junction bases numbered 20, after V lost 4 bases and J lost 0 bases. Germline-derived CDR1 and CDR2 are KGHSH and LQKENI. This CDR3 is 21 amino acids long. This CDR3 is CASSLNPFFRGQGSSNYGYTF. CDR3 sequence (DNA): TGTGCCAGCTCACTAAATCCGTTTTTTAGGGGACAGGGGTCCTCTAACTATGGCTACACCTTC.

This sequence joins TRBV6-5 and TRBJ1-1; TRBD1 might be the D (5 bases). CDR1 is MNHEY, CDR2 SVGAGI, per germline. The CDR3 covers 14 residues. Trimming cost V 7 bases and J 4 bases, with 16 bases left between them. The CDR3: CASTRGAAGTEAFF. For the CDR3, the DNA is TGTGCCAGCACGCGGGGCGCGGCGGGCACTGAAGCTTTCTTT.

The gene calls are TRBV6-2 or TRBV6-3 and TRBJ1-2, with 8 bases aligning to TRBD1. V was clipped by 6 bases and J by 4 bases; unmatched bases: 4. This CDR3 contains 13 residues. Germline V CDR1 and CDR2: MNHEY, SVGEGT. The CDR3 region has the DNA TGTGCCAGCAGCCACGGGACAGGCTATGGCTACACCTTC. Protein product: CASSHGTGYGYTF.

This clone was detected a few times. Other nucleotide sequences in the sample specify the same CDR3. The chain employs TRBV7-2 and TRBJ1-5; D unclear. Germline CDR1 SGHTA, CDR2 FQGNSA. Trimming shortened V by 5 bases and J by 0 bases, and 5 bases separated the two germline ends. This CDR3 region has 13 residues. CDR3 residues: CASSAYSNQPQHF. Here the CDR3 DNA reads TGTGCCAGCAGCGCCTATAGCAATCAGCCCCAGCATTTT.

The gene calls are TRBV4-2 and TRBJ1-2; D remains unclear. Per germline, CDR1 LGHNA and CDR2 YNFKEQ. The CDR3 consists of 16 residues. Trimming pared 0 bases from V and 3 bases from J, leaving 14 bases between. The CDR3 bases are TGTGCCAGCAGCCAAGATTTGCTCCGCGTAGACTATGGCTACACCTTC. Its translation is CASSQDLLRVDYGYTF.

V and J are TRBV7-6 and TRBJ2-7, with TRBD1 matching over 9 bases. Germline V gives CDR1 SGHVS, CDR2 FNYEAQ. V was clipped by 5 bases and J by 4 bases; unmatched bases: 9. This CDR3 contains 15 residues. CDR3 in amino acids: CASSPQTGGGYEQYF. The DNA of the CDR3 is TGTGCCAGCAGCCCCCAAACAGGGGGCGGGTACGAGCAGTACTTC. Looking up the rest from reference TRBV7-6 and TRBJ2-7 gives the full variable domain: GAGVSQSPRYKVTKRGQDVALRCDPISGHVSLYWYRQALGQGPEFLTYFNYEAQQDKSGLPNDRFSAERPEGSISTLTIQRTEQRDSAMYRCASSPQTGGGYEQYFGPGTRLTVT.